Presented here are 9 T cell receptor beta chains from one specimen sequenced in a study of shared clonotypes between healthy human individuals. TCRdb's table, derived via immunoSEQ multiplex PCR, lists solely in-frame clones and lacks some. The profile shows 1.5 million to 2.5 million clones, about 95% of them singletons. The naive CD8 subset, CD45RO-negative cells positively selected for CCR7, excluded terminally differentiated effector memory CD45RA+ cells. Sequenced sample: naive CD8+ T cells sorted from blood. All receptors come from a man between 18 and 29 years old in good health.

The chain recombines TRBV4-3 with TRBJ1-6; D may be TRBD1 (5 bases). V was clipped by 4 bases and J by 3 bases, with 19 bases between them. The CDR3 has 18 residues. The germline CDR1 and CDR2 sequences are LGHNA and YSLEER. CDR3 residues: CASSLTTGGEVYNSPLHF. CDR3 nucleotide sequence: TGCGCCAGCAGCCTTACTACAGGAGGGGAGGTCTATAATTCACCCCTCCACTTT.

V gene TRBV28 combines with J gene TRBJ1-1; TRBD1 is a possible D gene (5 bases). CDR3 length: 13 amino acids. From germline, CDR1 is MDHEN and CDR2 SYDVKM. V was shortened by 4 bases and J by 8 bases, with 14 bases between the two germline ends. The CDR3 loop reads CASSYRGRSEAFF. For the CDR3, the DNA is TGTGCCAGCAGTTACCGGGGCCGCTCGGAAGCTTTCTTT. The variable domain in full, with the rest retrieved from reference TRBV28 and TRBJ1-1, is DVKVTQSSRYLVKRTGEKVFLECVQDMDHENMFWYRQDPGLGLRLIYFSYDVKMKEKGDIPEGYSVSREKKERFSLILESASTNQTSMYLCASSYRGRSEAFFGQGTRLTVV.

The sample holds one count of this clone. The chain employs TRBV4-3 and TRBJ2-1, with a possible D match to TRBD2 (6 bases). CDR1 and CDR2 (germline): LGHNA, YSLEER. Trimming left V 0 bases short and J 2 bases short, with 11 bases between. This CDR3 is built from 16 residues. As DNA, the CDR3 is TGCGCCAGCAGCCAAGAAGGGCGGGGAGCCTACAATGAGCAGTTCTTC. Its protein product is CASSQEGRGAYNEQFF.

V and J are TRBV2 and TRBJ2-3; no clear D gene. The CDR3 is made up of 16 amino acids. CDR1 is SNHLY and CDR2 is FYNNEI in the germline V gene. Between the trimmed V and J ends, which lost 7 bases and 1 base, there was a span of 18 bases. The CDR3 here is CASTRSAEDGTDTQYF. Written as DNA, the CDR3 is TGTGCCAGCACCCGATCAGCAGAGGACGGCACAGATACGCAGTATTTT.

The rearrangement links TRBV6-4 to TRBJ1-3; a weak D match, TRBD1 (6 bases). CDR3 length: 19 amino acids. V was cut by 2 bases and J by 2 bases, with 22 bases left in between. From germline, CDR1 is MRHNA and CDR2 SNTAGT. CDR3 DNA: TGTGCCAGCAGTGACGGGCACAGGGTCGTACCACTTGCTGGAAACACCATATATTTT. Its translation is CASSDGHRVVPLAGNTIYF.

This clone was counted once. This chain uses TRBV15 with TRBJ2-2; D is ambiguous. The V end was cut by 3 bases, the J end by 3 bases, with 8 bases between. CDR3 size: 14 residues. CDR1 is LNHNV and CDR2 is YYDKDF in the germline V gene (reference sequence). CDR3: CATSSRHYTGELFF. Here the CDR3 DNA reads TGTGCCACCAGCAGCCGACATTACACCGGGGAGCTGTTTTTT.

The V gene is TRBV20-1, the J gene TRBJ2-1, with D perhaps TRBD2 (6 bases). From germline, CDR1 is DFQATT and CDR2 SNEGSKA (reference sequence). With 6 bases removed from V and 6 bases from J, the gap between germline ends came to 9 bases. This CDR3 has 11 residues. The CDR3: CSARLGNEQFF. CDR3 nucleotide sequence: TGCAGTGCGAGACTAGGCAATGAGCAGTTCTTC.

The chain joins TRBV27 to TRBJ2-1; tentatively, D is TRBD2 (6 bases). Germline CDR1 and CDR2: MNHEY and SMNVEV (reference sequence). The CDR3 is 16 amino acids. Trimming took 4 bases from V and 0 from J, leaving 13 bases between them. CDR3 sequence (DNA): TGTGCCAGCAGTTCGGCTAGCGCGAGCTCCTACAATGAGCAGTTCTTC. Amino acid sequence: CASSSASASSYNEQFF.

V is TRBV5-1 and J is TRBJ1-2, with D unresolved. Germline CDR1 is SGHRS and CDR2 is YFSETQ. The CDR3 extends over 14 amino acids. Trimming pared 0 bases from V and 4 bases from J, leaving 10 bases between. The CDR3 sequence is CASSLAKGIYGYTF. CDR3 bases: TGCGCCAGCAGCTTGGCCAAGGGAATCTATGGCTACACCTTC.